The sequence of this T cell receptor beta chain was determined in a study of T cell responses to AZD1222 COVID-19 vaccine. Study context: Pooling covered second doses at about 4 or about 12 weeks. Overall study findings and caveats: The donor group comprised mostly white British people and more females; the analysis possibly underestimated clonal diversity. At study baseline, merely more than 5 AZD1222 recipients were seropositive.

Profiling relied on immunoSEQ multiplex PCR, and the TCRdb table lists in-frame clones only, not all of them. The sample has about 120,000 clones; about 89% are singletons. With respect to this clone: Antigen unknown.

V was shortened by 4 bases and J by 5 bases, with 17 bases between the two germline ends. CDR1 LGHDT and CDR2 YNNKEL come from the germline V gene (reference sequence). The CDR3 loop spans 15 amino acids. The chain combines TRBV3-1 (or the pseudogene TRBV3-2) with TRBJ1-2; D is uncertain. The sequence came from an adult in good health. The material sequenced was peripheral blood, taken on day 0 of AZD1222 vaccination. CDR3: CASSPSSRRGYGYTF. CDR3 nucleotides: TGTGCCAGCAGCCCTTCCTCTCGGCGGGGTTATGGCTACACCTTC.